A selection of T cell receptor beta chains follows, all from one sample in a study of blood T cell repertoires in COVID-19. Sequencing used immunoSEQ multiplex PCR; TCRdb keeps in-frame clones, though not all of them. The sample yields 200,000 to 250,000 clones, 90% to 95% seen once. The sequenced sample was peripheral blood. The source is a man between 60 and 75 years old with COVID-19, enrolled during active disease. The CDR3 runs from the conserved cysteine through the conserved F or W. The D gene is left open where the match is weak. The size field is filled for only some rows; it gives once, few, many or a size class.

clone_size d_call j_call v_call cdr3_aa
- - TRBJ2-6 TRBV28 CASSSPSSGANVLTF
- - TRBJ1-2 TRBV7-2 CASSYDRNYGYTF
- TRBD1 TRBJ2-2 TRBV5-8 CASSLTGSYNTGELFF
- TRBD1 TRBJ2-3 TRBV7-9 CASSLAGQAPRTQYF
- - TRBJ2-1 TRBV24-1 CATSDPTLYNEQFF
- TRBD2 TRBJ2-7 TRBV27 CASSLGLAGDEQYF
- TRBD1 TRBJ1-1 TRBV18 CASSDLRGFDTEAFF
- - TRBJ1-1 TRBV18 CASSLSTGGKNTEAFF
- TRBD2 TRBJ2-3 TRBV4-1 CASSTGLAGGTDTQYF
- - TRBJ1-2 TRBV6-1 CASSGPLGGNSAFYGYTF
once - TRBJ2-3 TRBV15 CATSRDPAGTDTQYF
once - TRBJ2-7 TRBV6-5 CASSKRQSAYEQYF
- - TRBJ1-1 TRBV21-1 CASSARRYRAQNTEAFF
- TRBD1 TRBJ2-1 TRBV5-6 CASSLEGRGQGNGEQFF